This note documents a single T cell receptor (beta chain) sequence. Looked up from germline, CDR1 is SGHRS and CDR2 is YFSETQ. V dropped 3 bases and J dropped 2 bases, with 11 bases sitting between them. The CDR3 runs to 14 residues. These data are taken from a study of blood T cell repertoires in COVID-19. Clones were read by immunoSEQ multiplex PCR, and TCRdb kept only the in-frame ones, dropping some. The data show hundreds of thousands of clones, more than 75% seen once. V is TRBV5-1 and J is TRBJ2-5, with a tentative D call TRBD2 (5 bases). This TCR derives from a man between 35 and 55 years old who had recovered from COVID-19. Sequenced input: PBMCs or T cells enriched from blood (not recorded which). The CDR3 region has the DNA TGCGCCAGCAGCTCGGGCCTAGCTCAAGAGACCCAGTACTTC. Protein product: CASSSGLAQETQYF.